Presented here are 21 T cell receptor beta chains from one specimen sequenced in a study of blood T cell repertoires in COVID-19. Produced via immunoSEQ multiplex PCR; TCRdb's table is partial and in-frame only. Of roughly 5,100 clones listed, 70% to 90% are singletons. The sample was peripheral blood. The origin of the receptors is an elderly woman with acute or convalescent COVID-19.

This clone was found once. The V and J genes are TRBV2 and TRBJ2-1; D is uncertain. The CDR3 contains 11 residues. V lost 7 bases, J lost 8 bases, and 9 bases lay in between. Germline CDR1 is SNHLY and CDR2 is FYNNEI. The CDR3 DNA is TGTGCCAGCAATATGGGCGATGAGCAGTTCTTC. Translation gives CASNMGDEQFF. The whole variable domain, remainder taken from reference TRBV2 and TRBJ2-1, is EPEVTQTPSHQVTQMGQEVILRCVPISNHLYFYWYRQILGQKVEFLVSFYNNEISEKSEIFDDQFSVERPDGSNFTLKIRSTKLEDSAMYFCASNMGDEQFFGPGTRLTVL.

The chain recombines TRBV28 with TRBJ1-3, with a weak D call TRBD1 (5 bases). Germline V gene sequence: CDR1 MDHEN, CDR2 SYDVKM. Trimming took off 3 bases at V and 2 bases at J, with 14 bases between the two ends. The CDR3 extends over 16 amino acids. The CDR3 loop reads CASSFGRRGTGNTIYF. The DNA of the CDR3 is TGTGCCAGCAGTTTTGGCCGGAGGGGAACTGGAAACACCATATATTTT.

The chain recombines TRBV10-1 with TRBJ2-3, with 8 bases aligning to TRBD2. V gave up 3 bases and J gave up 5 bases; unmatched junction bases: 7. The V gene's germline CDR1 is WNHNN and CDR2 SYGVQD (reference sequence). The CDR3 extends over 15 amino acids. The CDR3 nucleotides are TGCGCCAGCAGTGACAACGGGGGGGCCGGAGATACGCAGTATTTT. Protein product: CASSDNGGAGDTQYF.

This rearrangement joins TRBV9 to TRBJ2-2; D may be TRBD2 (6 bases). CDR3 size: 14 residues. CDR1 SGDLS and CDR2 YYNGEE come from the germline V gene. V was trimmed by 1 base and J by 4 bases, leaving 8 bases between them. Here the CDR3 DNA reads TGTGCCAGCAGCGTATCTAGCGTCACCGGGGAGCTGTTTTTT. As protein: CASSVSSVTGELFF. Variable domain in full (rest from reference TRBV9 and TRBJ2-2): DSGVTQTPKHLITATGQRVTLRCSPRSGDLSVYWYQQSLDQGLQFLIQYYNGEERAKGNILERFSAQQFPDLHSELNLSSLELGDSALYFCASSVSSVTGELFFGEGSRLTVL.

The chain carries TRBV6-1 and TRBJ2-7; D is unclear. Germline CDR1 is MNHNS and CDR2 is SASEGT. The CDR3 spans 14 residues. V was clipped by 5 bases and J by 0 bases, with 11 bases between them. Written as DNA, the CDR3 is TGTGCCAGCAGTTGGTTTCCAGTCTCCTACGAGCAGTACTTC. It yields the protein CASSWFPVSYEQYF.

This chain connects TRBV10-3 to TRBJ2-1; 10 bases fit TRBD2. Germline CDR1 ENHRY, CDR2 SYGVKD. This CDR3 contains 14 residues. V was clipped by 7 bases and J by 10 bases; unmatched bases: 10. The CDR3 is CAITPSGGDQEQFF. In nucleotides, the CDR3 is TGTGCCATCACCCCTAGCGGGGGCGATCAGGAGCAGTTCTTC.

This clone has only one observation. CDR3 amino acids: CASSVLGTGVTGELFF. The CDR3 DNA sequence: TGTGCCAGCAGCGTCCTGGGGACAGGGGTCACCGGGGAGCTGTTTTTT. The V and J genes are TRBV9 and TRBJ2-2; 10 positions agree with TRBD1. V shed 2 bases and J 4 bases; nucleotides not matched to a gene: 5. The CDR3 is 16 amino acids. From germline, CDR1 is SGDLS and CDR2 YYNGEE.

This clone was seen just once. V usage is TRBV5-4 and J usage is TRBJ2-7; 7 nucleotides line up with TRBD1. The J segment lost 7 bases and the V segment lost 4 bases, leaving 14 bases of the junction unmatched. This CDR3 is built from 15 residues. CDR1 is SGHNT and CDR2 is YYREEE in the germline V gene (reference sequence). The CDR3, as DNA: TGTGCCAGCAGCCGCCGGGACAGAGTAATGGGGGAGCAGTACTTC. It is translated as CASSRRDRVMGEQYF.

The V and J genes are TRBV30 and TRBJ2-3, with D possibly matching TRBD2 (5 bases). This CDR3 has 12 amino acids. Trimming stripped 2 bases from V and 6 bases from J, with 9 bases between. CDR1 and CDR2 from the germline V gene are GTSNPN and SVGIG (reference sequence). The CDR3 DNA sequence: TGTGCCTGGAGTCCCGGCGGGGATACGCAGTATTTT. It encodes CAWSPGGDTQYF.

This chain links TRBV7-2 with TRBJ2-5; no firm D call. V lost 3 bases and J lost 2, with 7 bases in between. The CDR3 has 13 amino acids. Germline lookup yields CDR1 SGHTA and CDR2 FQGNSA. The DNA of the CDR3 is TGTGCCAGCAGCTTTTCCTCTCAAGAGACCCAGTACTTC. Protein: CASSFSSQETQYF.

A few counts support this clone. CDR3: CASSPLAGVRNEQFF. DNA of the CDR3: TGTGCCAGCTCACCTTTGGCAGGGGTAAGGAATGAGCAGTTCTTC. The chain employs TRBV18 and TRBJ2-1, with D possibly TRBD1 on 6 matching bases. V was shortened by 3 bases and J by 7 bases, with 16 bases between the two germline ends. CDR1 and CDR2 from the germline V gene are KGHSH and LQKENI. This CDR3 comprises 15 residues.

This clone was recorded only once. The chain has TRBV7-2 and TRBJ1-1; D not resolved. V was clipped by 2 bases and J by 9 bases, with 10 bases between them. CDR1 is SGHTA and CDR2 is FQGNSA in the germline V gene. The CDR3 is 12 residues long. Here the CDR3 reads CASSLTGFQAFF. The CDR3, as DNA: TGTGCCAGCAGCTTAACGGGATTCCAAGCTTTCTTT.

The gene calls are TRBV2 and TRBJ1-1; D remains ambiguous. Germline CDR1 and CDR2: SNHLY and FYNNEI. The V end lost 4 bases, the J end lost 2 bases, and 5 bases lay between the germline ends. The CDR3 runs to 12 residues. The CDR3 nucleotides are TGTGCCAGCAGTGTGCGTAACACTGAAGCTTTCTTT. It translates to CASSVRNTEAFF.

The chain links TRBV18 to TRBJ1-2, with 7 bases identical to TRBD1. The CDR3 consists of 17 residues. V shed 5 bases and J 0 bases; nucleotides not matched to a gene: 12. The germline V gene has CDR1 KGHSH and CDR2 LQKENI. As DNA, the CDR3 is TGTGCCAGCTCAGCCGGGACAGCGGTAAGAACTAACTATGGCTACACCTTC. Its protein is CASSAGTAVRTNYGYTF.

The J gene is TRBJ2-7, the V gene TRBV30; tentatively, D is TRBD1 (6 bases). Trimming pared 0 bases from V and 5 bases from J, leaving 14 bases between. The germline gives CDR1 GTSNPN, CDR2 SVGIG (reference sequence). CDR3 length: 14 amino acids. The CDR3 DNA sequence: TGTGCCTGGAGTGTAAAGGCGTCAGGGGACGAGCAGTACTTC. The encoded protein is CAWSVKASGDEQYF.

V usage is TRBV14 and J usage is TRBJ1-2, with D unclear. The CDR3 has 13 residues. V lost 3 bases and J 4 bases, leaving 9 bases between the germline ends. CDR1 is SGHDN and CDR2 is FVKESK in the germline V gene. CDR3 nucleotides: TGTGCCAGCAGCCAGGGCAGATTCTATGGCTACACCTTC. It codes for CASSQGRFYGYTF. The full variable domain, with the rest looked up from reference TRBV14 and TRBJ1-2, is EAGVTQFPSHSVIEKGQTVTLRCDPISGHDNLYWYRRVMGKEIKFLLHFVKESKQDESGMPNNRFLAERTGGTYSTLKVQPAELEDSGVYFCASSQGRFYGYTFGSGTRLTVV.

Points on this clone: The sample contains more than one DNA sequence encoding this CDR3. This sequence joins TRBV7-9 and TRBJ1-2, with D uncertain. V was cut by 1 base and J by 7 bases, with 4 bases left in between. The CDR3 contains 11 residues. Germline V gene data show CDR1 as SEHNR and CDR2 as FQNEAQ (reference sequence). The DNA for the CDR3 is TGTGCCAGCAGCTTAGGAGGTGGCTACACCTTC. As protein: CASSLGGGYTF.

The chain is built from TRBV10-2 and TRBJ1-1; a weak D match, TRBD1 (5 bases). CDR1 and CDR2 from the germline V gene are WSHSY and SAAADI. CDR3 length: 13 residues. V lost 3 bases and J 4 bases, leaving 9 bases between the germline ends. The CDR3 nucleotides read TGCGCCAGCAGTGATTATCAGGGCACTGAAGCTTTCTTT. Its protein product is CASSDYQGTEAFF.

This rearrangement joins TRBV15 to TRBJ1-4; D remains unclear. The CDR3 has 16 amino acids. Germline CDR1 LNHNV, CDR2 YYDKDF (reference sequence). Trimming shortened V by 5 bases and J by 4 bases, and 17 bases separated the two germline ends. The CDR3 bases are TGTGCCACCAGCGGAGGGTCTCAGGCGATTAATGAAAAACTGTTTTTT. The encoded protein is CATSGGSQAINEKLFF.

The chain employs TRBV28 and TRBJ1-1, with D possibly being TRBD1 (5 bases). This CDR3 comprises 13 residues. CDR1 MDHEN and CDR2 SYDVKM come from the germline V gene. The V end lost 6 bases, the J end lost 1 base, and 9 bases lay between the germline ends. CDR3 coding DNA: TGTGCCAGCAGCCGGGGGGGGAACACTGAAGCTTTCTTT. Translated: CASSRGGNTEAFF.

The chain is built from TRBV2 and TRBJ1-1, with TRBD1 matching over 8 bases. Per germline, CDR1 SNHLY and CDR2 FYNNEI. V gave up 7 bases and J gave up 1 base; unmatched junction bases: 5. The CDR3 runs to 14 residues. CDR3 in amino acids: CASIATGGNTEAFF. CDR3 nucleotide sequence: TGTGCCAGCATCGCCACAGGGGGGAACACTGAAGCTTTCTTT.